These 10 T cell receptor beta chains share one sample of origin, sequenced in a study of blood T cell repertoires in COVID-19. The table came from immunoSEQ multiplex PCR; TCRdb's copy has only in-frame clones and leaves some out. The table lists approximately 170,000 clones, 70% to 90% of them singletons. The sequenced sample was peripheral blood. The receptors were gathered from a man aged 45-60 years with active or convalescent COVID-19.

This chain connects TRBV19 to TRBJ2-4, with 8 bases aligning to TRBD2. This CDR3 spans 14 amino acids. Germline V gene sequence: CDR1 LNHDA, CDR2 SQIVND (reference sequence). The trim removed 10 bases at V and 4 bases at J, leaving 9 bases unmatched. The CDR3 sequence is CATRLGGAKNIQYF. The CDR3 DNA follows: TGTGCCACCAGACTCGGGGGGGCAAAAAACATTCAGTACTTC.

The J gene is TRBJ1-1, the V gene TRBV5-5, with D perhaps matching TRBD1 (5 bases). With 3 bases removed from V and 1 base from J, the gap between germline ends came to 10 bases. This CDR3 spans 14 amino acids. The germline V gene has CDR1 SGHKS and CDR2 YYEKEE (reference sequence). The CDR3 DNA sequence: TGTGCCAGCAGCTACCCGGGGGGGAACACTGAAGCTTTCTTT. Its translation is CASSYPGGNTEAFF.

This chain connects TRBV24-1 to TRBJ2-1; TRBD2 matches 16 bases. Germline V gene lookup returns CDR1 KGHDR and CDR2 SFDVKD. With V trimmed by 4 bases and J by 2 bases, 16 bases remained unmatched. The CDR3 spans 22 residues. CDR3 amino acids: CATSDRTGGGLAGGTTYNEQFF. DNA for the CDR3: TGTGCCACCAGTGACAGGACAGGGGGGGGACTAGCGGGAGGGACTACCTACAATGAGCAGTTCTTC.

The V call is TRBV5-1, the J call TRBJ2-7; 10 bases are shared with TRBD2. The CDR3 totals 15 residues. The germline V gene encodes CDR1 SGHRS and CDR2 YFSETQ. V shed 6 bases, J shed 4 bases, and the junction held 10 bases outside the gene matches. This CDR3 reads CASTGELAGSYEQYF. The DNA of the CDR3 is TGCGCCAGCACCGGTGAACTAGCGGGGTCTTACGAGCAGTACTTC.

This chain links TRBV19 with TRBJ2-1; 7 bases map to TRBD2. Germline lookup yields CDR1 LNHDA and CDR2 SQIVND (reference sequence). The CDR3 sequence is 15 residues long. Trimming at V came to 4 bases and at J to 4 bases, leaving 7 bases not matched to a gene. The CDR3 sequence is CASSTLAASYNEQFF. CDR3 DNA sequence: TGTGCCAGTAGTACCCTAGCGGCCTCTTACAATGAGCAGTTCTTC.

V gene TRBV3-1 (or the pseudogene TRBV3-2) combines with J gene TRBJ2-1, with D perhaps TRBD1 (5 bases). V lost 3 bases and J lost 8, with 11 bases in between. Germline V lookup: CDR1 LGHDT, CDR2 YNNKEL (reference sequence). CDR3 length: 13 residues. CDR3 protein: CASSHRVPDEQFF. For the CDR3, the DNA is TGTGCCAGCAGCCACAGGGTTCCCGATGAGCAGTTCTTC.

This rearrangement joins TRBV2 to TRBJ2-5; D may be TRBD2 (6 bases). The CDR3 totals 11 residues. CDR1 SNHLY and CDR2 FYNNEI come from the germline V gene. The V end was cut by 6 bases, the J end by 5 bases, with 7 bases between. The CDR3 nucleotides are TGTGCCAGCAGCGGGGGTGAGACCCAGTACTTC. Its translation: CASSGGETQYF.

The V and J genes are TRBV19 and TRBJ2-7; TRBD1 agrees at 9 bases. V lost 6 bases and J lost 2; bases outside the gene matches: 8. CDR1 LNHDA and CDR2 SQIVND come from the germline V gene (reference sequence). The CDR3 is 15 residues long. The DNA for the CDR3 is TGTGCCAGTAGCGGACAGGGGAGTGATCCCTACGAGCAGTACTTC. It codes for CASSGQGSDPYEQYF.

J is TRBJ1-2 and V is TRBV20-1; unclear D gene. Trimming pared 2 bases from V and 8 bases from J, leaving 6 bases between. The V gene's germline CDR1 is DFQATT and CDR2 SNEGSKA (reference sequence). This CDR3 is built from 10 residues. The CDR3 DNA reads TGCAGTGCTAGACGGGAGGGCTACACCTTC. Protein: CSARREGYTF.

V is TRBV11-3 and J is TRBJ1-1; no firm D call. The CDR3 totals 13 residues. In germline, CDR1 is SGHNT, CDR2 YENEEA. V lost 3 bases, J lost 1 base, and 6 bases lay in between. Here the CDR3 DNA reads TGTGCCAGCAGCTTGCGACAGAACACTGAAGCTTTCTTT. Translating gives CASSLRQNTEAFF.